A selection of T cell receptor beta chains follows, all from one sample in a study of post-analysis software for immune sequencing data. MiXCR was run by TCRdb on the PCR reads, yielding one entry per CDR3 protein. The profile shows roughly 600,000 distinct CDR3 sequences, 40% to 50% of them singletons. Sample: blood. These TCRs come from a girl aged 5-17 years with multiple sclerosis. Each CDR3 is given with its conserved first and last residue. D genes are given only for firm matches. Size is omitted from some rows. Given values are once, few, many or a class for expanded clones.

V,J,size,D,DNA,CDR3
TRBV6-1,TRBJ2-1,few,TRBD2,TGTGCCAGCAGTGAACGGACTAGCGGGGCTAATGAGCAGTTCTTC,CASSERTSGANEQFF
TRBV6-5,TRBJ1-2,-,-,TGTGCCAGCCTTGACCGGGCAGGGCGGTTCGGTGGCTACACCTTC,CASLDRAGRFGGYTF
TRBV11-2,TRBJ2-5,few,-,TGTGCCAGCAACGGACGGGGGCTTAGGGAGACCCAGTACTTC,CASNGRGLRETQYF
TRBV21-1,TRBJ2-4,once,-,TGTGCCAGCAGCACTTGGAGGGGGGTGCTAGCCAAAAACATTCAGTACTTC,CASSTWRGVLAKNIQYF
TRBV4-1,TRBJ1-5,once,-,TGCGCCAGCAGCCCCCGACAGGAGGAGGTCGACAATCAGCCCCAGCATTTT,CASSPRQEEVDNQPQHF
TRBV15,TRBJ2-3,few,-,TGTGCCACCAGCTCCCCCGGGGGAGCCACAGATACGCAGTATTTT,CATSSPGGATDTQYF
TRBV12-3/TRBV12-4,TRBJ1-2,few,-,TGTGCCAGCAGTTTAAGAGGGGCCCCTAACTATGGCTACACCTTC,CASSLRGAPNYGYTF
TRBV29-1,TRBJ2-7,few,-,TGCAGCGTTGAGGCAGAAAACTCCTACGAGCAGTACTTC,CSVEAENSYEQYF
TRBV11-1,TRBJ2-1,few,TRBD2,TGTGCCAGCAGCTCCCATTTAGCGGGAGTCTACAATGAGCAGTTCTTC,CASSSHLAGVYNEQFF
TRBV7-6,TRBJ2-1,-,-,TGTGCCAGCAGTCAAACCAGTGAGCAGTTCTTC,CASSQTSEQFF
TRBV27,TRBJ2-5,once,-,TGTGCCAGCAGCCCATCGTGGCCGGGGGGCGGGGTAGAGACCCAGTACTTC,CASSPSWPGGGVETQYF
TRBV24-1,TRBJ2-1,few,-,TGTGCCACCAGTGATCCCCGAGGGATCTCCTACAATGAGCAGTTCTTC,CATSDPRGISYNEQFF
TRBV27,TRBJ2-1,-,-,TGTGCCAGCAGTTTTACCTATAGCTCCTACGAGCAGTTCTTC,CASSFTYSSYEQFF
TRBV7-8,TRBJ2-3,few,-,TGTGCCAGCAGCTTAGCGCTTGGTTCAGCAGGAGATACGCAGTATTTT,CASSLALGSAGDTQYF
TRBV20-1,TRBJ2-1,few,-,TGCAGTGCTAGGGTGTCAGCGGAAGAGGTGGGTGAGCAGTTCTTC,CSARVSAEEVGEQFF